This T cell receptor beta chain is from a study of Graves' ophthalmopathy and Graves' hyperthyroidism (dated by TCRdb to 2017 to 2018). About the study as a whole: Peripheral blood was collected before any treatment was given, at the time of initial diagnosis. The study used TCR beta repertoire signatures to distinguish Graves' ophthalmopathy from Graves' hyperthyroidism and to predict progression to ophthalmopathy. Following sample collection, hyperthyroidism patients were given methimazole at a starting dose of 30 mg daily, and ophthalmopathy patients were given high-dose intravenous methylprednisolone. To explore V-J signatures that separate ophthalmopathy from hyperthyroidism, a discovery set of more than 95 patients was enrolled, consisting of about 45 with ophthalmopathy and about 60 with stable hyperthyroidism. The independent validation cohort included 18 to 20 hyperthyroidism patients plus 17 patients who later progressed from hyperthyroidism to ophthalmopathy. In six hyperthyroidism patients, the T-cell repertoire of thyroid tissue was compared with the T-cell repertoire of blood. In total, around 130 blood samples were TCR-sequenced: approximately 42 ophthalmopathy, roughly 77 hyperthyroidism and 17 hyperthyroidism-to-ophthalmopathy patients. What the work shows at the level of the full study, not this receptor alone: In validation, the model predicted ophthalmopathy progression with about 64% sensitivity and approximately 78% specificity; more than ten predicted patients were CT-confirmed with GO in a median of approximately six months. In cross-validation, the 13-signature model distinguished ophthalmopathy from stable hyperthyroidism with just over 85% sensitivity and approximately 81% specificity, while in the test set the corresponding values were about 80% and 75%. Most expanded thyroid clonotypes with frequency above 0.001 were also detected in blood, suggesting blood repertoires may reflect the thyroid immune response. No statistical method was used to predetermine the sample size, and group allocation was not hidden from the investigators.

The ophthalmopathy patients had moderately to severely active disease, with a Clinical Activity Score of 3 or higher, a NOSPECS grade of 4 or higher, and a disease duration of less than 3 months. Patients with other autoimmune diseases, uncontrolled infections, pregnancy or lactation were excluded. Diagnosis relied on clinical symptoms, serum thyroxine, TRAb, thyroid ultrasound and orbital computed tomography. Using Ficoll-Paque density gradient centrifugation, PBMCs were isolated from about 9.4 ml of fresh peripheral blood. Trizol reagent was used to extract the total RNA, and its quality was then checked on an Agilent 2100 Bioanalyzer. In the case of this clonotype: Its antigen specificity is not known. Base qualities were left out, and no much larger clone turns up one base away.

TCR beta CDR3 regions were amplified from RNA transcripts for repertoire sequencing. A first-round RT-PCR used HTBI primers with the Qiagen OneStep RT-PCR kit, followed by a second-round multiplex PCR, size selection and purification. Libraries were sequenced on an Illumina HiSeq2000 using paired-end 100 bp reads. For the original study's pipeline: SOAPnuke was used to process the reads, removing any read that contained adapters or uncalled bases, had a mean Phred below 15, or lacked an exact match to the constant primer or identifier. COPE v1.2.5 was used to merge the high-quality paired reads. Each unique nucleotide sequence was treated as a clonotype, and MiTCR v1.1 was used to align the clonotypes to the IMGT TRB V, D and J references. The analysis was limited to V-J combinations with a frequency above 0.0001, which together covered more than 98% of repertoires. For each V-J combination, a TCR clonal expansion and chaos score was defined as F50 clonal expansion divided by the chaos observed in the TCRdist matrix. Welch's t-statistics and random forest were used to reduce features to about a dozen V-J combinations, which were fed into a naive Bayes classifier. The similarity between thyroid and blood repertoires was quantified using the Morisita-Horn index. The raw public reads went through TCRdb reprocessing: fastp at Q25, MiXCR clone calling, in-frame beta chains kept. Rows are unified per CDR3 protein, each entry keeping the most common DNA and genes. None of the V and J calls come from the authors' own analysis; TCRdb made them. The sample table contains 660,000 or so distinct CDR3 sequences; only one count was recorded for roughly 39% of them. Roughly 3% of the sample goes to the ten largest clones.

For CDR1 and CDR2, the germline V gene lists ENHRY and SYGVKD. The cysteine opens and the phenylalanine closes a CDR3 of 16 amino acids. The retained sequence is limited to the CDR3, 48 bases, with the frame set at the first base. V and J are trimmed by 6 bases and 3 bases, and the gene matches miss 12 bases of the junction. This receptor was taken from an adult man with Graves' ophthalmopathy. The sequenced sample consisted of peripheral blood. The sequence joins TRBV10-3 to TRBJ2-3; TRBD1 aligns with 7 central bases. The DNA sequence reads TGTGCCATCAGAGAACGACAGGGATCTAGAACAGATACGCAGTATTTT. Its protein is CAIRERQGSRTDTQYF.